This is a list of T cell receptor beta chains from one sample in a study of cytomegalovirus exposure and HLA in healthy donors. Produced via immunoSEQ multiplex PCR; TCRdb's table is partial and in-frame only. Of tens of thousands of clones in the sample, around 90% are singletons; the top ten hold about 4.1%. What was sequenced was PBMCs. The origin of the receptors is a woman aged 18-35 years in good health and CMV-seropositive. CDR3s include the opening cysteine and the closing phenylalanine or tryptophan. The D gene is left open where the match is weak. Clone size is not always given. Where it is, it says once, few, many or a class for expanded clones.

CASSEFSGGLDTQYF | TGTGCCAGCAGCGAGTTTAGCGGGGGTTTGGATACGCAGTATTTT | TRBD2 | TRBJ2-3 | TRBV7-2 | 15 | NA
CASSQSGQSNQPQHF | TGTGCCAGCAGCCAATCGGGACAGAGCAATCAGCCCCAGCATTTT | TRBD1 | TRBJ1-5 | TRBV16 | 15 | NA
CASAGVGGPGELFF | TGCGCCAGCGCGGGGGTGGGGGGCCCCGGGGAGCTGTTTTTT | NA | TRBJ2-2 | TRBV10-2 | 14 | NA
CASSILAGQVPEAFF | TGTGCCAGTAGTATCTTGGCAGGACAAGTTCCTGAAGCTTTCTTT | NA | TRBJ1-1 | TRBV19 | 15 | NA
CASSWRQGETGELFF | TGTGCCAGCAGCTGGAGACAGGGGGAAACCGGGGAGCTGTTTTTT | TRBD1 | TRBJ2-2 | TRBV7-8 | 15 | NA
CASSHLDSAEAFF | TGCGCCAGCAGCCATCTCGACTCAGCTGAAGCTTTCTTT | NA | TRBJ1-1 | TRBV4-1 | 13 | NA
CASSKQGTGANVLTF | TGTGCCAGCAGCAAACAGGGTACTGGGGCCAACGTCCTGACTTTC | NA | TRBJ2-6 | TRBV6-1 | 15 | few
CASSQESWGSGSTDTQYF | TGTGCCAGCAGCCAAGAATCTTGGGGTAGCGGGAGCACAGATACGCAGTATTTT | TRBD2 | TRBJ2-3 | TRBV4-2 | 18 | NA
CAWNVGGRYNEQFF | TGTGCCTGGAACGTTGGCGGGCGCTACAATGAGCAGTTCTTC | NA | TRBJ2-1 | TRBV30 | 14 | NA
CASSSGQGLTYEQYF | TGCGCCAGCAGCTCTGGACAGGGTCTTACCTACGAGCAGTACTTC | TRBD1 | TRBJ2-7 | TRBV5-1 | 15 | NA
CASSYSHLQSYEQYF | TGTGCCAGCAGTTATTCGCATTTACAGTCCTACGAGCAGTACTTC | NA | TRBJ2-7 | TRBV6-6 | 15 | NA
CASSLTGLNTEAFF | TGTGCCAGCAGCTTGACAGGCCTGAACACTGAAGCTTTCTTT | NA | TRBJ1-1 | TRBV6-1 | 14 | NA
CASSLYLAGGTGELFF | TGTGCCAGCAGCCTCTATCTAGCGGGAGGCACCGGGGAGCTGTTTTTT | TRBD2 | TRBJ2-2 | TRBV11-2 | 16 | NA
CAWSVLAGGISTDTQYF | TGTGCCTGGAGTGTACTAGCGGGAGGGATAAGCACAGATACGCAGTATTTT | TRBD2 | TRBJ2-3 | TRBV30 | 17 | NA
CASSLSSGIDKSSYEQYF | TGTGCCAGCAGCTTATCTAGCGGGATTGACAAATCCTCCTACGAGCAGTACTTC | TRBD2 | TRBJ2-7 | TRBV11-2 | 18 | NA
CASSHTGSEQFF | TGTGCCAGCAGCCACACAGGGTCTGAGCAGTTCTTC | NA | TRBJ2-1 | TRBV6-5 | 12 | NA
CASSRTGHTNTEAFF | TGTGCCAGTAGTCGGACGGGACATACGAACACTGAAGCTTTCTTT | NA | TRBJ1-1 | TRBV19 | 15 | NA
CAWSTGGASYEQYF | TGTGCCTGGAGCACAGGGGGTGCATCCTACGAGCAGTACTTC | TRBD1 | TRBJ2-7 | TRBV30 | 14 | NA
CASSLRGGLSSYEQYF | TGTGCCAGCAGCTTGAGGGGGGGACTAAGCTCCTACGAGCAGTACTTC | NA | TRBJ2-7 | TRBV5-8 | 16 | NA
CASSLARGSRGNTEAFF | TGTGCCAGCAGCTTGGCAAGAGGGAGTCGGGGAAACACTGAAGCTTTCTTT | NA | TRBJ1-1 | TRBV5-4 | 17 | NA
CASSHAPSGEQYF | TGTGCCAGCAGCCATGCCCCTAGCGGTGAGCAGTACTTC | TRBD2 | TRBJ2-7 | TRBV27 | 13 | NA
CASSLSPGKGDEQFF | TGTGCCAGCAGCCTTAGCCCAGGGAAAGGGGATGAGCAGTTCTTC | NA | TRBJ2-1 | TRBV16 | 15 | NA
CASSEASGPYEQYF | TGTGCCAGTAGTGAAGCTAGCGGCCCCTACGAGCAGTACTTC | TRBD2 | TRBJ2-7 | TRBV19 | 14 | NA
CASSSGTGDEKLFF | TGTGCCAGCAGTTCCGGGACAGGGGACGAAAAACTGTTTTTT | TRBD1 | TRBJ1-4 | TRBV27 | 14 | NA
CASQGQGGSVNYGYTF | TGTGCCAGCCAAGGACAGGGGGGTTCTGTTAACTATGGCTACACCTTC | TRBD1 | TRBJ1-2 | TRBV28 | 16 | NA
CASSRDRNTGELFF | TGTGCCAGCAGTCGCGACAGGAACACCGGGGAGCTGTTTTTT | NA | TRBJ2-2 | TRBV7-2 | 14 | NA
CASSSQRGETQYF | TGTGCCAGCAGCTCCCAACGGGGAGAGACCCAGTACTTC | NA | TRBJ2-5 | TRBV7-2 | 13 | NA
CAISEIPPGAGRGPDTQYF | TGTGCCATCAGTGAAATACCGCCGGGAGCCGGGAGGGGTCCAGATACGCAGTATTTT | TRBD2 | TRBJ2-3 | TRBV10-3 | 19 | NA
CASSTGTGFYEQYF | TGTGCCAGCTCCACCGGGACAGGCTTCTACGAGCAGTACTTC | TRBD1 | TRBJ2-7 | TRBV2 | 14 | few
CASGFAAAVPYEQYF | TGTGCCAGCGGTTTTGCGGCGGCCGTCCCCTACGAGCAGTACTTC | NA | TRBJ2-7 | TRBV21-1 | 15 | NA
CASSYRPGQYYNEQFF | TGTGCCAGCAGCTATCGTCCGGGACAGTACTACAATGAGCAGTTCTTC | TRBD1 | TRBJ2-1 | TRBV11-2 | 16 | NA
CASRSGTGIVNTEAFF | TGTGCCAGCAGGTCCGGGACAGGGATAGTTAACACTGAAGCTTTCTTT | TRBD1 | TRBJ1-1 | TRBV28 | 16 | once
CASSPAETSYSSEKLFF | TGTGCCAGCAGTCCTGCAGAGACATCTTACTCGAGTGAAAAACTGTTTTTT | NA | TRBJ1-4 | TRBV25-1 | 17 | NA
CASSSYRDRSYEQYF | TGTGCCAGCAGCTCTTACCGGGACAGGTCCTACGAGCAGTACTTC | TRBD1 | TRBJ2-7 | TRBV27 | 15 | NA
CAWHVFARNTIYF | TGTGCCTGGCACGTATTTGCCAGGAACACCATATATTTT | NA | TRBJ1-3 | TRBV30 | 13 | NA
CASSSGWDSNQPQHF | TGTGCCAGCAGCTCAGGGTGGGATAGCAATCAGCCCCAGCATTTT | NA | TRBJ1-5 | TRBV9 | 15 | NA
CASSPRGTQHF | TGTGCCAGCAGTCCTCGGGGGACCCAGCATTTT | NA | TRBJ1-5 | TRBV28 | 11 | NA
CASSSRDRDYNEQFF | TGTGCCAGCAGCTCCCGGGACAGGGATTACAATGAGCAGTTCTTC | TRBD1 | TRBJ2-1 | TRBV11-3 | 15 | NA
CASSKTGGVNQPQHF | TGTGCCAGCAGTAAGACAGGGGGCGTCAATCAGCCCCAGCATTTT | TRBD1 | TRBJ1-5 | TRBV27 | 15 | NA
CATSTRSGETQYF | TGTGCCACCAGCACTAGATCCGGGGAGACCCAGTACTTC | NA | TRBJ2-5 | TRBV15 | 13 | many
CASSPTAGARDPYGYTF | TGTGCCAGCAGTCCCACGGCAGGGGCAAGGGATCCATATGGCTACACCTTC | NA | TRBJ1-2 | TRBV27 | 17 | NA
CASSPGQPISYEQYF | TGCGCCAGCAGCCCGGGACAGCCCATCTCCTACGAGCAGTACTTC | TRBD1 | TRBJ2-7 | TRBV5-1 | 15 | NA
CASSLAAGAYEQYF | TGTGCCAGCAGTCTAGCAGCGGGGGCCTACGAGCAGTACTTC | TRBD2 | TRBJ2-7 | TRBV6-5 | 14 | NA
CASSFGTAINTEAFF | TGTGCCAGCAGCTTTGGGACAGCTATTAACACTGAAGCTTTCTTT | TRBD1 | TRBJ1-1 | TRBV5-4 | 15 | NA
CASSDSLGASEQFF | TGTGCCAGCAGTGACTCCTTGGGGGCGAGTGAGCAGTTCTTC | NA | TRBJ2-1 | TRBV6-4 | 14 | NA
CASSLSGTGGELFF | TGTGCCAGCAGTTTATCCGGGACAGGCGGGGAGCTGTTTTTT | TRBD1 | TRBJ2-2 | TRBV27 | 14 | NA
CALSDRKSSNQPQHF | TGTGCCCTCTCCGACAGGAAATCTTCCAATCAGCCCCAGCATTTT | NA | TRBJ1-5 | TRBV28 | 15 | NA
CAISEAGTATYEQYF | TGTGCCATCAGTGAGGCCGGGACAGCAACCTACGAGCAGTACTTC | TRBD1 | TRBJ2-7 | TRBV10-3 | 15 | NA
CASSQGRTAYNEQFF | TGTGCCAGCAGCCAAGGGCGGACAGCCTACAATGAGCAGTTCTTC | NA | TRBJ2-1 | TRBV14 | 15 | NA
CASSPGLIRTEAFF | TGTGCCAGCAGTCCCGGTCTTATACGGACTGAAGCTTTCTTT | NA | TRBJ1-1 | TRBV28 | 14 | NA
CASSLGDSGADTQYF | TGTGCCAGCAGCTTAGGGGACTCTGGGGCAGATACGCAGTATTTT | NA | TRBJ2-3 | TRBV7-9 | 15 | NA